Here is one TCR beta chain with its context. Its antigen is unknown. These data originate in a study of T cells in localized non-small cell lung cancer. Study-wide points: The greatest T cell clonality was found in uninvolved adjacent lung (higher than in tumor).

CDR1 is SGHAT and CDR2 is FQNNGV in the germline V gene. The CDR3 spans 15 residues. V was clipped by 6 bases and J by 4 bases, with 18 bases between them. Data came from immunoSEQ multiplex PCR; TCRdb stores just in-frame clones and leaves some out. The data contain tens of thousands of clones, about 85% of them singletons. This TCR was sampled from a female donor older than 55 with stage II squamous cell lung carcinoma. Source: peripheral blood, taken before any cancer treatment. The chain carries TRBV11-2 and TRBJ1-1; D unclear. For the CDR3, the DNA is TGTGCCAGCAGAGCGACGGACGGCCGGGGCACTGAAGCTTTCTTT. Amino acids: CASRATDGRGTEAFF.